This entry lists 5 T cell receptor beta chains sequenced from one sample in a study of Graves' ophthalmopathy and Graves' hyperthyroidism. RNA served as the template for amplifying TCR beta CDR3 regions. The workflow started with a first-round RT-PCR run with HTBI primers and then moved on to a second-round multiplex PCR. TCRdb reanalysed the multiplex PCR reads using MiXCR and keeps one entry per CDR3 protein. The sample includes about 550,000 distinct CDR3 sequences, under 40% of them seen just once. Material for sequencing was peripheral blood or thyroid tissue (not recorded which). These receptors were collected from an adult man with Graves' hyperthyroidism.

In nucleotides, the CDR3 is TGTGCCACCAGTGAAAGCAGCAATCAGCCCCAGCATTTT. This gives the protein CATSESSNQPQHF. V and J are TRBV24-1 and TRBJ1-5, with D uncertain. The CDR3 has 13 residues. Germline V lookup: CDR1 KGHDR, CDR2 SFDVKD. The V end lost 4 bases, the J end lost 1 base, and 4 bases lay between the germline ends.

This clonotype was counted many times. This chain uses TRBV9 with TRBJ2-2, with D unresolved. CDR3 length equals 14 residues. CDR1 SGDLS and CDR2 YYNGEE come from the germline V gene. V lost 0 bases and J lost 2, with 5 bases in between. CDR3 nucleotide sequence: TGTGCCAGCAGCGTAGCAGCAAACACCGGGGAGCTGTTTTTT. Translation: CASSVAANTGELFF.

The rearrangement uses TRBV12-3 or TRBV12-4 and TRBJ2-3; maybe TRBD2 (6 bases). This CDR3 has 15 amino acids. V was trimmed by 1 base and J by 4 bases, leaving 12 bases between them. The CDR3 DNA reads TGTGCCAGCAGTTTAGTCCAGGGAGGCCCAGATACGCAGTATTTT. Its protein product is CASSLVQGGPDTQYF.

The sample holds a few counts of this clonotype. The chain combines TRBV6-5 with TRBJ2-7, with 11 bases fitting TRBD2. V shed 6 bases, J shed 4 bases, and the junction held 2 bases outside the gene matches. The CDR3 length is 13 residues. Germline V gives CDR1 MNHEY, CDR2 SVGAGI. CDR3 sequence reads: CASRTSGTYEQYF. As DNA, the CDR3 is TGTGCCAGCAGGACTAGCGGGACATACGAGCAGTACTTC.

This clonotype occurred a few times. V is TRBV19 and J is TRBJ1-2, with no clear D. The V gene's germline CDR1 is LNHDA and CDR2 SQIVND (reference sequence). This CDR3 is built from 15 residues. Between the trimmed V and J ends, which lost 0 bases and 2 bases, there was a span of 10 bases. The CDR3 sequence: CASSIDVGRNYGYTF. The CDR3 DNA is TGTGCCAGTAGTATAGACGTTGGACGGAACTATGGCTACACCTTC. Using reference TRBV19 and TRBJ1-2 for the parts outside the CDR3, the full variable domain is DGGITQSPKYLFRKEGQNVTLSCEQNLNHDAMYWYRQDPGQGLRLIYYSQIVNDFQKGDIAEGYSVSREKKESFPLTVTSAQKNPTAFYLCASSIDVGRNYGYTFGSGTRLTVV.